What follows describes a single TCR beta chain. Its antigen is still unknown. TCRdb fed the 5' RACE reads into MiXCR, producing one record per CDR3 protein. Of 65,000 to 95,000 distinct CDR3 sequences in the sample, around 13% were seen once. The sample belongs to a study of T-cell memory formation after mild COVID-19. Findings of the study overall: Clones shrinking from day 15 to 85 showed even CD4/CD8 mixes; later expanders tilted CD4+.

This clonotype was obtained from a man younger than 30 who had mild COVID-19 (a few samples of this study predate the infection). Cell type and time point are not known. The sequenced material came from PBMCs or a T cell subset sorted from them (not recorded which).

The CDR3, as DNA: TGCAGCGTTGAATCAGGGACAGGGGAGGCTAACTATGGCTACACCTTC. It specifies CSVESGTGEANYGYTF. J is TRBJ1-2 and V is TRBV29-1; the match to TRBD1 covers 10 bases. This CDR3 has 16 amino acids. The V and J ends lost 2 bases and 0 bases, in that order; junction bases with no gene match: 6. The V gene's germline CDR1 is SQVTM and CDR2 ANQGSEA. Full variable domain (remainder filled in from reference TRBV29-1 and TRBJ1-2): SAVISQKPSRDICQRGTSLTIQCQVDSQVTMMFWYRQQPGQSLTLIATANQGSEATYESGFVIDKFPISRPNLTFSTLTVSNMSPEDSSIYLCSVESGTGEANYGYTFGSGTRLTVV.